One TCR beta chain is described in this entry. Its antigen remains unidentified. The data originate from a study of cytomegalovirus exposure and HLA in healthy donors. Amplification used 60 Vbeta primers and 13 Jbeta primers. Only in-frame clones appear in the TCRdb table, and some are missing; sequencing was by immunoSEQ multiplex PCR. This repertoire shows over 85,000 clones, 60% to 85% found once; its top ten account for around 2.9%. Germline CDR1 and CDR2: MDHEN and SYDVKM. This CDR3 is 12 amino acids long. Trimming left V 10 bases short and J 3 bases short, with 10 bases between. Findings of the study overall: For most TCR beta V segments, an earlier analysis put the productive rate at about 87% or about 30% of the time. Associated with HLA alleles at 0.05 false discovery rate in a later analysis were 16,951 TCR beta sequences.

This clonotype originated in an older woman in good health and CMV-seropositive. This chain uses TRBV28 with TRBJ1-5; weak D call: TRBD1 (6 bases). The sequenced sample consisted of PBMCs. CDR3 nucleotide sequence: TGTGCCACACAGGGACCCAATCAGCCCCAGCATTTT. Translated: CATQGPNQPQHF. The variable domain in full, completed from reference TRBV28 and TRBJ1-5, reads DVKVTQSSRYLVKRTGEKVFLECVQDMDHENMFWYRQDPGLGLRLIYFSYDVKMKEKGDIPEGYSVSREKKERFSLILESASTNQTSMYLCATQGPNQPQHFGDGTRLSIL.